This is a list of T cell receptor beta chains from one sample in a study of vaccination effects on CD4 cells after COVID-19. Assay: immunoSEQ multiplex PCR; the TCRdb copy retains only in-frame clones and omits some. Of about 66,000 clones listed, about 80% are singletons. These receptors' antigens are unknown. Sequences were derived from CD4+ T cells from PBMCs cultured with HCoV-OC43 spike peptides, sampled after COVID-19 vaccination. These receptors all come from a human donor who received a COVID-19 vaccine. Both conserved end residues are part of each CDR3. The order of the fields is V gene, D gene, clone size, J gene, CDR3 protein, CDR3 DNA. D genes are given only for firm matches. For some rows the clone size is stated as once, few or many, or as a class when expanded; others skip it.

v_gene: TRBV7-3
d_gene: NA
abundance: large
j_gene: TRBJ2-1
CDR3aa: CASSLSRGSYNEQFF
CDR3nt: TGTGCCAGCAGCTTAAGTAGGGGTTCCTACAATGAGCAGTTCTTC

v_gene: TRBV7-8
d_gene: TRBD2
abundance: few
j_gene: TRBJ2-3
CDR3aa: CASRWTSGNTDTQYF
CDR3nt: TGTGCCAGCAGGTGGACTAGCGGAAACACAGATACGCAGTATTTT

v_gene: TRBV4-3
d_gene: NA
abundance: NA
j_gene: TRBJ2-1
CDR3aa: CASSQGIRGSSYNEQFF
CDR3nt: TGCGCCAGCAGCCAAGGTATCCGGGGGAGCTCCTACAATGAGCAGTTCTTC

v_gene: TRBV12-3/TRBV12-4
d_gene: NA
abundance: NA
j_gene: TRBJ2-3
CDR3aa: CASSLLFTDTQYF
CDR3nt: TGTGCCAGCAGTTTACTATTTACAGATACGCAGTATTTT

v_gene: TRBV29-1
d_gene: TRBD1
abundance: few
j_gene: TRBJ2-1
CDR3aa: CSVRQGDSYNEQFF
CDR3nt: TGCAGCGTACGACAGGGGGACTCCTACAATGAGCAGTTCTTC

v_gene: TRBV7-2
d_gene: NA
abundance: NA
j_gene: TRBJ1-6
CDR3aa: CASSLPGLAPLHF
CDR3nt: TGTGCCAGCAGCTTACCAGGGTTAGCACCCCTCCACTTT

v_gene: TRBV24-1
d_gene: NA
abundance: NA
j_gene: TRBJ1-6
CDR3aa: CATPYDSISPLHF
CDR3nt: TGTGCCACCCCATACGACAGTATTTCACCCCTCCACTTT

v_gene: TRBV24-1
d_gene: NA
abundance: NA
j_gene: TRBJ1-2
CDR3aa: CATSDSRTDPNYGYTF
CDR3nt: TGTGCCACCAGTGATTCCCGGACGGATCCTAACTATGGCTACACCTTC

v_gene: TRBV2
d_gene: NA
abundance: few
j_gene: TRBJ2-6
CDR3aa: CASSDWGSGANVLTF
CDR3nt: TGTGCCAGCAGTGATTGGGGGTCTGGGGCCAACGTCCTGACTTTC

v_gene: TRBV19
d_gene: NA
abundance: once
j_gene: TRBJ2-5
CDR3aa: CASSMGQGSETQYF
CDR3nt: TGTGCCAGTAGTATGGGCCAAGGGAGCGAGACCCAGTACTTC

v_gene: TRBV12-5
d_gene: TRBD2
abundance: NA
j_gene: TRBJ2-3
CDR3aa: CASGPGLAADTQYF
CDR3nt: TGTGCTAGTGGTCCTGGACTAGCGGCAGATACGCAGTATTTT

v_gene: TRBV5-1
d_gene: NA
abundance: few
j_gene: TRBJ1-5
CDR3aa: CASSLDGSNQPQHF
CDR3nt: TGCGCCAGCAGCTTGGACGGTAGCAATCAGCCCCAGCATTTT

v_gene: TRBV10-3
d_gene: NA
abundance: NA
j_gene: TRBJ2-3
CDR3aa: CAIGGGGTDTQYF
CDR3nt: TGTGCCATCGGAGGCGGGGGCACAGATACGCAGTATTTT

v_gene: TRBV5-6
d_gene: NA
abundance: NA
j_gene: TRBJ2-3
CDR3aa: CASRSYTQYF
CDR3nt: TGTGCCAGCCGCTCCTATACGCAGTATTTT

v_gene: TRBV6-5
d_gene: NA
abundance: NA
j_gene: TRBJ1-2
CDR3aa: CASSYSTGYGYTF
CDR3nt: TGTGCCAGCAGTTACTCAACAGGCTATGGCTACACCTTC

v_gene: TRBV7-8
d_gene: NA
abundance: few
j_gene: TRBJ2-2
CDR3aa: CASSSSTLANTGELFF
CDR3nt: TGTGCCAGCAGCTCCTCAACCCTTGCCAACACCGGGGAGCTGTTTTTT

v_gene: TRBV7-2
d_gene: TRBD1
abundance: NA
j_gene: TRBJ2-5
CDR3aa: CASSLSGGRTQYF
CDR3nt: TGTGCCAGCAGCTTGTCAGGGGGACGGACCCAGTACTTC

v_gene: TRBV2
d_gene: NA
abundance: NA
j_gene: TRBJ2-5
CDR3aa: CASHEETQYF
CDR3nt: TGTGCCAGCCATGAAGAGACCCAGTACTTC

v_gene: TRBV9
d_gene: TRBD2
abundance: NA
j_gene: TRBJ2-5
CDR3aa: CASSPRGLAGIGAGETQYF
CDR3nt: TGTGCCAGCAGCCCAAGGGGACTAGCGGGTATCGGGGCCGGAGAGACCCAGTACTTC

v_gene: TRBV29-1
d_gene: TRBD1
abundance: NA
j_gene: TRBJ2-5
CDR3aa: CSVARGRVETQYF
CDR3nt: TGCAGCGTTGCTAGGGGGCGCGTAGAGACCCAGTACTTC

v_gene: TRBV6-6
d_gene: TRBD1
abundance: NA
j_gene: TRBJ1-2
CDR3aa: CASINPGQPRYTF
CDR3nt: TGTGCCAGCATTAATCCGGGACAGCCACGCTACACCTTC

v_gene: TRBV4-1
d_gene: NA
abundance: NA
j_gene: TRBJ1-1
CDR3aa: CASSQDLTLQGTAFF
CDR3nt: TGCGCCAGCAGCCAAGATTTAACCTTACAGGGTACGGCTTTCTTT

v_gene: TRBV7-8
d_gene: TRBD1
abundance: NA
j_gene: TRBJ1-1
CDR3aa: CASSPGQGFNTEAFF
CDR3nt: TGTGCCAGCAGCCCTGGACAGGGTTTTAACACTGAAGCTTTCTTT

v_gene: TRBV5-6
d_gene: NA
abundance: NA
j_gene: TRBJ1-2
CDR3aa: CASSWGYGYTF
CDR3nt: TGTGCCAGCAGCTGGGGATACGGCTACACCTTC

v_gene: TRBV9
d_gene: TRBD1
abundance: NA
j_gene: TRBJ1-4
CDR3aa: CASSATGAGGYEKLFF
CDR3nt: TGTGCCAGCAGCGCGACAGGGGCTGGAGGGTATGAAAAACTGTTTTTT

v_gene: TRBV7-8
d_gene: NA
abundance: NA
j_gene: TRBJ2-5
CDR3aa: CASESLFNPEGETQYF
CDR3nt: TGTGCCAGCGAAAGCCTTTTCAACCCTGAAGGGGAGACCCAGTACTTC

v_gene: TRBV30
d_gene: NA
abundance: NA
j_gene: TRBJ1-2
CDR3aa: CAGQTWGYTF
CDR3nt: TGTGCCGGCCAAACGTGGGGCTACACCTTC

v_gene: TRBV6-6
d_gene: TRBD1
abundance: NA
j_gene: TRBJ1-1
CDR3aa: CASRRGRGNTEAFF
CDR3nt: TGTGCCAGCAGAAGGGGGCGGGGCAACACTGAAGCTTTCTTT

v_gene: TRBV5-1
d_gene: TRBD1
abundance: NA
j_gene: TRBJ1-2
CDR3aa: CASSESGQGANYGYTF
CDR3nt: TGCGCCAGCAGCGAATCTGGACAGGGGGCGAACTATGGCTACACCTTC

v_gene: TRBV6-5
d_gene: TRBD1
abundance: NA
j_gene: TRBJ1-2
CDR3aa: CASTDRIYGYTF
CDR3nt: TGTGCCAGCACGGACAGGATTTATGGCTACACCTTC

v_gene: TRBV7-2
d_gene: TRBD2
abundance: NA
j_gene: TRBJ2-5
CDR3aa: CASSLAAGGRRETQYF
CDR3nt: TGTGCCAGCAGCTTAGCGGCGGGGGGGAGGAGAGAGACCCAGTACTTC

v_gene: TRBV28
d_gene: NA
abundance: NA
j_gene: TRBJ2-3
CDR3aa: CASSLSGTGGDTQYF
CDR3nt: TGTGCCAGCAGTTTATCTGGTACCGGCGGAGATACGCAGTATTTT

v_gene: TRBV4-1
d_gene: NA
abundance: few
j_gene: TRBJ2-2
CDR3aa: CASRAHPGELFF
CDR3nt: TGCGCCAGCAGGGCCCATCCGGGGGAGCTGTTTTTT

v_gene: TRBV9
d_gene: TRBD1
abundance: NA
j_gene: TRBJ2-1
CDR3aa: CASSVGPGRGYNEQFF
CDR3nt: TGTGCCAGCAGCGTAGGGCCGGGCAGGGGGTACAATGAGCAGTTCTTC

v_gene: TRBV2
d_gene: NA
abundance: few
j_gene: TRBJ2-6
CDR3aa: CASSSGANVLTF
CDR3nt: TGTGCCAGCAGCTCTGGGGCCAACGTCCTGACTTTC

v_gene: TRBV14
d_gene: NA
abundance: NA
j_gene: TRBJ1-1
CDR3aa: CASSQDPGLRHTEAFF
CDR3nt: TGTGCCAGCAGCCAAGATCCGGGACTTCGGCACACTGAAGCTTTCTTT

v_gene: TRBV30
d_gene: NA
abundance: NA
j_gene: TRBJ1-4
CDR3aa: CAWSVGREKLFF
CDR3nt: TGTGCCTGGAGTGTCGGACGGGAAAAACTGTTTTTT

v_gene: TRBV5-8
d_gene: NA
abundance: NA
j_gene: TRBJ2-3
CDR3aa: CASPGTVSTDTQYF
CDR3nt: TGTGCCAGCCCCGGGACGGTCAGCACAGATACGCAGTATTTT

v_gene: TRBV5-1
d_gene: TRBD2
abundance: NA
j_gene: TRBJ2-5
CDR3aa: CASSLITGGQETQYF
CDR3nt: TGCGCCAGCAGCTTGATCACGGGGGGCCAAGAGACCCAGTACTTC

v_gene: TRBV4-1
d_gene: TRBD1
abundance: NA
j_gene: TRBJ1-1
CDR3aa: CASSQEGDGRGMNTEAFF
CDR3nt: TGCGCCAGCAGCCAAGAGGGTGATGGCAGGGGGATGAACACTGAAGCTTTCTTT

v_gene: TRBV28
d_gene: TRBD1
abundance: few
j_gene: TRBJ1-5
CDR3aa: CASSRPTGGYQPQHF
CDR3nt: TGTGCCAGCAGTCGACCGACAGGGGGCTATCAGCCCCAGCATTTT

v_gene: TRBV2
d_gene: TRBD1
abundance: NA
j_gene: TRBJ1-3
CDR3aa: CASSDRQGVSGNTIYF
CDR3nt: TGTGCCAGCAGTGACCGACAGGGAGTCTCGGGAAACACCATATATTTT

v_gene: TRBV5-4
d_gene: NA
abundance: NA
j_gene: TRBJ1-2
CDR3aa: CASSLVPDYGYTF
CDR3nt: TGTGCCAGCAGCCTGGTCCCGGACTATGGCTACACCTTC

v_gene: TRBV6-4
d_gene: NA
abundance: NA
j_gene: TRBJ2-2
CDR3aa: CASSEMSEGELFF
CDR3nt: TGTGCCAGCAGTGAGATGTCCGAAGGGGAGCTGTTTTTT

v_gene: TRBV18
d_gene: NA
abundance: NA
j_gene: TRBJ2-2
CDR3aa: CASSPQANTGELFF
CDR3nt: TGTGCCAGCTCACCCCAGGCGAACACCGGGGAGCTGTTTTTT

v_gene: TRBV3-1/TRBV3-2
d_gene: TRBD1
abundance: NA
j_gene: TRBJ1-2
CDR3aa: CASSPGGAYGYTF
CDR3nt: TGTGCCAGCAGTCCAGGGGGTGCCTATGGCTACACCTTC

v_gene: TRBV5-1
d_gene: NA
abundance: NA
j_gene: TRBJ1-1
CDR3aa: CASSMTVNTEAFF
CDR3nt: TGCGCCAGCAGCATGACAGTGAACACTGAAGCTTTCTTT

v_gene: TRBV12-3/TRBV12-4
d_gene: TRBD1
abundance: once
j_gene: TRBJ1-5
CDR3aa: CASSHGQGRHF
CDR3nt: TGTGCCAGCAGCCACGGACAGGGAAGGCATTTT

v_gene: TRBV6-6
d_gene: NA
abundance: NA
j_gene: TRBJ2-2
CDR3aa: CASSQPGIGELFF
CDR3nt: TGTGCCAGCAGTCAGCCGGGAATCGGGGAGCTGTTTTTT

v_gene: TRBV28
d_gene: NA
abundance: few
j_gene: TRBJ1-5
CDR3aa: CASSNQPQHF
CDR3nt: TGTGCCAGCAGTAATCAGCCCCAGCATTTT

v_gene: TRBV5-1
d_gene: NA
abundance: NA
j_gene: TRBJ1-3
CDR3aa: CASSLVGGADTIYF
CDR3nt: TGCGCCAGCAGCTTGGTTGGGGGGGCGGACACCATATATTTT

v_gene: TRBV6-5
d_gene: NA
abundance: NA
j_gene: TRBJ2-3
CDR3aa: CASSWGGTDTQYF
CDR3nt: TGTGCCAGCAGTTGGGGGGGCACAGATACGCAGTATTTT